This T cell receptor beta chain was recovered during a study of T cells expressing NK-cell markers. It was by 5'RACE template switching with UMIs that TCR beta cDNA was made. TCRdb processed the 5' RACE reads again and assigns one entry to each CDR3 protein, with no DNA. Its table lists 400,000 to 550,000 distinct CDR3 sequences. The sequenced sample consisted of blood T cells: a sorted CD56 or NKG2C T cell subset, CD4+ or CD8+ T cells, or bulk PBMC T cells (not recorded which). This clonotype was obtained from a woman between 18 and 70 years old in good health.

The CDR3 spells CGSSLSGPANEQFF. V is TRBV5-4 and J is TRBJ2-1; TCRdb proposes TRBD2, but this gene call is untestable without DNA. The CDR3 covers 14 residues. From germline, CDR1 is SGHNT and CDR2 YYREEE (reference sequence).